These T cell receptor beta chains were read from a single sample in a study of regulatory T cells in long-lasting Graves disease. Via MiXCR, TCRdb re-called the multiplex PCR reads, giving one row per CDR3 protein. Of more than 350,000 distinct CDR3 sequences listed, 15% are singletons. This same sample was also part of a study on T cells in Graves' hyperthyroidism and ophthalmopathy.

The source material was peripheral blood mononuclear cells (PBMCs), sampled at new diagnosis, from a patient treated with antithyroid drugs. The receptors were sampled from a woman aged 25 to 39 with Graves disease. CDR3s include the opening cysteine and the closing phenylalanine or tryptophan. D genes are given only for firm matches. The size field is filled for only some rows; it gives once, few, many or a size class.

many	17	TRBV20-1	TRBJ2-7	-	CSARMVIVGLRTYEQYF	TGCAGTGCTAGAATGGTCATCGTAGGGCTGAGGACGTACGAGCAGTACTTC
few	12	TRBV29-1	TRBJ1-2	-	CSVGGADYGYTF	TGCAGCGTTGGGGGGGCGGACTATGGCTACACCTTC
many	14	TRBV7-9	TRBJ1-5	-	CASSVDRNDQPQHF	TGTGCCAGCAGCGTCGACAGAAATGATCAGCCCCAGCATTTT
-	14	TRBV15	TRBJ2-7	-	CATSTYRDTYEQYF	TGTGCCACCAGCACTTACCGGGACACATACGAGCAGTACTTC
-	12	TRBV9	TRBJ2-7	-	CASSASDYEQYF	TGTGCCAGCAGCGCATCCGACTACGAGCAGTACTTC
-	15	TRBV27	TRBJ1-3	-	CASSTNRVRGNTIYF	TGTGCCAGCAGTACCAACAGGGTACGGGGAAACACCATATATTTT
-	15	TRBV28	TRBJ1-1	-	CASSVAGVPFTEAFF	TGTGCCAGCAGCGTCGCGGGGGTCCCCTTCACTGAAGCTTTCTTT
many	16	TRBV7-9	TRBJ2-2	TRBD2	CASSLETSGRPGELFF	TGTGCCAGCAGCTTGGAGACTAGCGGGAGGCCCGGGGAGCTGTTTTTT
-	12	TRBV24-1	TRBJ1-5	-	CATTGGNQPQHF	TGTGCCACCACGGGAGGCAATCAGCCCCAGCATTTT
many	14	TRBV2	TRBJ2-7	-	CASGRATGSDEQYF	TGTGCCAGCGGCCGGGCCACAGGTTCGGACGAGCAGTACTTC
many	15	TRBV7-2	TRBJ2-1	-	CASSFPGFAYNEQFF	TGTGCCAGCAGCTTTCCCGGGTTTGCGTACAATGAGCAGTTCTTC
few	15	TRBV13	TRBJ1-1	TRBD1	CASSRTGGLGTEAFF	TGTGCCAGCAGCCGCACAGGGGGACTGGGCACTGAAGCTTTCTTT
many	17	TRBV12-3/TRBV12-4	TRBJ1-2	-	CASSSTGGSPAYYGYTF	TGTGCCAGCAGTTCAACGGGGGGGAGCCCGGCTTACTATGGCTACACCTTC
many	14	TRBV2	TRBJ1-5	-	CASRGDMADQPQHF	TGTGCCAGCAGAGGGGACATGGCGGATCAGCCCCAGCATTTT
-	17	TRBV11-2	TRBJ2-3	-	CASSQVGRELGTDTQYF	TGTGCCAGCAGCCAAGTCGGAAGGGAGTTGGGCACAGATACGCAGTATTTT
-	15	TRBV6-9	TRBJ2-3	-	CASSYALGVGDTQYF	TGTGCCAGCAGTTACGCCCTGGGCGTGGGTGATACGCAGTATTTT
-	14	TRBV5-1	TRBJ2-1	-	CASSPDWPAGEQFF	TGTGCCAGCAGCCCGGACTGGCCGGCCGGGGAGCAGTTCTTC
many	12	TRBV20-1	TRBJ2-7	-	CSARLPSYEQYF	TGCAGTGCACGACTACCCTCCTACGAGCAGTACTTC
many	14	TRBV4-1	TRBJ2-2	-	CASSQVVDTGELFF	TGCGCCAGCAGCCAAGTGGTCGATACCGGGGAGCTGTTTTTT